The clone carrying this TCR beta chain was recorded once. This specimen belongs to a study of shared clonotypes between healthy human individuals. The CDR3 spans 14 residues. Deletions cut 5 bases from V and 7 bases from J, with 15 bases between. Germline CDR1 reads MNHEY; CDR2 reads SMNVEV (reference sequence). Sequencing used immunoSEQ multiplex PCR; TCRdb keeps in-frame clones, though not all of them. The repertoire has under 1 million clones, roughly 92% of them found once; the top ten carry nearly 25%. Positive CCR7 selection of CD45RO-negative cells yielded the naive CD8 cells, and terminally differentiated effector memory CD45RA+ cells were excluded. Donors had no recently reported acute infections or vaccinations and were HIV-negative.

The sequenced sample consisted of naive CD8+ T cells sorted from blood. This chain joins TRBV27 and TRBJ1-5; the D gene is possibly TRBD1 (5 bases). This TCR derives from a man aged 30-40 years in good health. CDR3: CASSTLGAGQPQHF. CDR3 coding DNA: TGTGCCAGCAGTACCCTAGGGGCTGGGCAGCCCCAGCATTTT.